This T cell receptor beta chain was identified in a study of blood T cell repertoires in COVID-19. Study as a whole: T cells, B-cell-depleted T cells, or PBMCs supplied cDNA or gDNA.

J gave up 3 bases and V 4 bases, and 10 bases lay outside the gene matches. CDR3 length: 16 amino acids. Germline CDR1 and CDR2: SGHVS and FQNEAQ. As originally analysed: Counts of nucleated cells, estimated from reference gene primer amplification, were obtained. Profiling relied on immunoSEQ multiplex PCR, and the TCRdb table lists in-frame clones only, not all of them. D and trimming come from the DNA, and the V and J calls and clone size come from that table. The data hold under 150,000 clones, with around 78% observed a single time. This chain uses TRBV7-8 with TRBJ2-7; 9 bases agree with TRBD1. Sequenced sample: peripheral blood. The TCR comes from a human donor in a cohort sampled during active COVID-19. Here the CDR3 reads CASSSATGGFDYEQYF. In DNA, the CDR3 is TGTGCCAGCAGCTCCGCCACAGGGGGCTTCGACTACGAGCAGTACTTC.